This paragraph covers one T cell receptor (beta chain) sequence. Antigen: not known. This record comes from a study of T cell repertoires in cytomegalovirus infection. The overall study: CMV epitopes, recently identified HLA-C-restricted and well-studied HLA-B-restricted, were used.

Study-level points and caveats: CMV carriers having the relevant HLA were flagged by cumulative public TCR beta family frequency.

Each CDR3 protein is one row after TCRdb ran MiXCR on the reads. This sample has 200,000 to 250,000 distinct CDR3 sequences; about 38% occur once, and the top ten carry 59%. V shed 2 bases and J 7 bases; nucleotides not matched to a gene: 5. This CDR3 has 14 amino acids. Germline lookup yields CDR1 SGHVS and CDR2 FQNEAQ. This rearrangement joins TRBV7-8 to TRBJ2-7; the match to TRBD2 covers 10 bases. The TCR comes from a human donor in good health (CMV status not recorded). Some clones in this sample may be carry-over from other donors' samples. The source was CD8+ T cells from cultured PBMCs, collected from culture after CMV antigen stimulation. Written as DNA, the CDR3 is TGTGCCAGCAGCTTAAGTAGCGGGGGGTCGGAGCAGTACTTC. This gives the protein CASSLSSGGSEQYF.